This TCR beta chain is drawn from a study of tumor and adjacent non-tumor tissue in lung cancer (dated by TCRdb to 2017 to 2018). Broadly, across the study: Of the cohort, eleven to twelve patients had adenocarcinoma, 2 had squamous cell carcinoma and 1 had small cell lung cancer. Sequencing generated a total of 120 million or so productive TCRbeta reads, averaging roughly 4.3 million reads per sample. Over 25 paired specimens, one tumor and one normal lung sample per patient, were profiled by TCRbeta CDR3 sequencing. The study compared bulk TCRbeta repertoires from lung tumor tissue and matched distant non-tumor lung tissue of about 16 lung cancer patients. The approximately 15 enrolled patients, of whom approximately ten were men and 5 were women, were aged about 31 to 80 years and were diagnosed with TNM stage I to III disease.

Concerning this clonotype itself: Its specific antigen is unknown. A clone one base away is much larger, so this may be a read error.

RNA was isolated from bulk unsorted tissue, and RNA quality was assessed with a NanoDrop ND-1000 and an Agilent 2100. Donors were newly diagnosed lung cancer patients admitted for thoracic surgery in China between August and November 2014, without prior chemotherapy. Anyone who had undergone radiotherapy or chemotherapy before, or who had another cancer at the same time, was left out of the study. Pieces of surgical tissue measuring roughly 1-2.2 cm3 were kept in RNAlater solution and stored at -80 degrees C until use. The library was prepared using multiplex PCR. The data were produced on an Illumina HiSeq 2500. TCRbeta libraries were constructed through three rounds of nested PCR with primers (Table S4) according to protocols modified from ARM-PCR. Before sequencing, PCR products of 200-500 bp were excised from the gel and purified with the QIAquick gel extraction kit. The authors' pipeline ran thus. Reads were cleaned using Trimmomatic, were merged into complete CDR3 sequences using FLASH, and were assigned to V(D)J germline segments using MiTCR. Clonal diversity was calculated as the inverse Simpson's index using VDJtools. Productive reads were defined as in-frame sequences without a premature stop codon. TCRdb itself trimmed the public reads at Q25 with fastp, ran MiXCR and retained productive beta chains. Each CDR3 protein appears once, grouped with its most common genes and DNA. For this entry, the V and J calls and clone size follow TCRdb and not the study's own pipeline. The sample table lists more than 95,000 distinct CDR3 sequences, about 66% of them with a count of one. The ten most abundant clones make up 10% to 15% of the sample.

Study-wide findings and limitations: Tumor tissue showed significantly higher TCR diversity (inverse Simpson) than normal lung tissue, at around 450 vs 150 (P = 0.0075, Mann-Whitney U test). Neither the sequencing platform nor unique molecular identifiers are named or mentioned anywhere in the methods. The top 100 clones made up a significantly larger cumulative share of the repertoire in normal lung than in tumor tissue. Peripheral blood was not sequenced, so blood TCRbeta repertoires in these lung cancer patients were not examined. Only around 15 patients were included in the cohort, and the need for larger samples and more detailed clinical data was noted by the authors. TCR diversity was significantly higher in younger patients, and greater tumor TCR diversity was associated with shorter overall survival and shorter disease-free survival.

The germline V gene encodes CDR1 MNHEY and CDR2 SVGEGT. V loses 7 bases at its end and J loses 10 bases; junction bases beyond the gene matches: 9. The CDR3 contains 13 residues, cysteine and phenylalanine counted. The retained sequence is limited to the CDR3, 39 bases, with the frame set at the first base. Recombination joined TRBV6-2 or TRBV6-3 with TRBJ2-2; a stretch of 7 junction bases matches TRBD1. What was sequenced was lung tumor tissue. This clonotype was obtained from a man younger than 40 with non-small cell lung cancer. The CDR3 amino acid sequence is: CASNNRGSEELFF. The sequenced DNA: TGTGCCAGCAATAACAGGGGTTCCGAGGAGCTGTTTTTT.